This T cell receptor beta chain was sequenced in a study of T cell repertoires in cytomegalovirus infection. In TCRdb, the reads were re-called with MiXCR into one record per CDR3 protein. The sample holds around 630,000 distinct CDR3 sequences, roughly a quarter seen once. V was shortened by 1 base and J by 1 base, with 10 bases between the two germline ends. Germline lookup yields CDR1 SGHAT and CDR2 FQNNGV. The CDR3 runs 15 residues. This clonotype was seen at least ten times. The origin of this receptor is a human donor in good health (CMV status not recorded). Some clones in this sample may be carry-over from other donors' samples. The sample comprised CD8+ T cells from PBMCs. The chain employs TRBV11-2 and TRBJ1-1, with D perhaps matching TRBD1 (6 bases). CDR3 bases: TGTGCCAGCAGCTTAGCGGGGGGCCCGAACACTGAAGCTTTCTTT. Amino acids: CASSLAGGPNTEAFF.